The clone carrying this TCR gamma chain is labeled large. Its antigen remains unidentified. These data come from a study of gammadelta T cells in human blood. General study results and limits: Microbial exposure reportedly appeared to drive polyclonal expansion of innate gamma-delta T cells right after birth.

TCRdb re-called clones from the RT-PCR reads via CATT. The repertoire holds under 600 gamma-chain clones, with about 3.6% as singletons. The CDR3 consists of 15 residues. The J segment lost 3 bases and the V segment lost 0 bases, leaving 8 bases of the junction unmatched. Germline-derived CDR1 and CDR2 are VTNTFY and YDVSTARD (reference sequence). Sequenced input: non-Vgamma9Vdelta2 gamma-delta T cells from adult blood. The V call is TRGV3, the J call TRGJ1 or TRGJ2. The source of this sequence is a human donor. For the CDR3, the DNA is TGTGCCACCTGGGACAGGCCAGCCTCTTATTATAAGAAACTCTTT. This gives the protein CATWDRPASYYKKLF.